This T cell receptor beta chain was found in a study of blood T cell repertoires in COVID-19. Study-wide background: Spain, Italy and the United States supplied samples that represented acute and convalescent COVID-19.

This table comes from immunoSEQ multiplex PCR, and its TCRdb copy is limited to in-frame clones, with some not included. The data contain some 150,000 clones, about 83% of them seen just once; the ten biggest clones take up 9.5% to 13%. The CDR3 runs 14 residues. The ends were cut back, 3 bases at V and 1 base at J, with 5 bases in the middle. Germline V gives CDR1 KGHDR, CDR2 SFDVKD. This clone was counted a single time. The source of this sequence is a woman in her sixties with COVID-19, enrolled during active disease. The chain couples TRBV24-1 to TRBJ2-2; maybe TRBD1 (5 bases). The sequenced sample consisted of peripheral blood. The CDR3 spells CATSDTGNTGELFF. The CDR3 nucleotides read TGTGCCACCAGTGATACAGGGAACACCGGGGAGCTGTTTTTT.